Detailed here is one T cell receptor beta chain. This CDR3 spans 14 amino acids. The germline V gene has CDR1 MNHEY and CDR2 SVGAGI. V was pared by 5 bases and J by 1 base, with 3 bases of the junction left unmatched. Per the authors' pipeline: Amplification of reference gene primers was used by the study to estimate nucleated cell counts. Using immunoSEQ multiplex PCR, the repertoire was profiled, and TCRdb retains in-frame clones only, with some absent. V, J and clone size are those of that table, while D and trimming were read from the DNA. This table holds about 210,000 clones, less than 90% found once. The record originates from a study of blood T cell repertoires in COVID-19. Study background: T cells, B-cell-depleted T cells, or PBMCs supplied cDNA or gDNA.

Sequencing was carried out using peripheral blood. This sequence was found in a man aged 35-49 years with acute or convalescent COVID-19. This chain uses TRBV6-5 with TRBJ1-1; 8 bases are shared with TRBD1. The CDR3 is CASSPTGGNTEAFF. For the CDR3, the DNA is TGTGCCAGCAGTCCCACAGGGGGGAACACTGAAGCTTTCTTT.